The following is a T cell receptor (beta chain) sequence with its context. The antigen is unknown. V was pared by 1 base and J by 5 bases, with 8 bases between. CDR1 LGHNA and CDR2 YNFKEQ come from the germline V gene. CDR3 length: 13 amino acids. This record belongs to a study of cytomegalovirus exposure and HLA in healthy donors. Study in general: It was reported in a later analysis that the same platform had been used for the 100 to 150 validation repertoires as for the approximately 730 first-cohort repertoires.

Study observations and caveats: The authors enumerated 150 to 200 TCR beta chains as linked to cytomegalovirus.

Only in-frame clones appear in the TCRdb table, and some are missing; sequencing was by immunoSEQ multiplex PCR. The sample records 190,000 or so clones, more than 65% being singletons. The receptor comes from a woman in her 30s in good health and CMV-seropositive. The sequencing sample was made of PBMCs. This sequence joins TRBV4-2 and TRBJ1-2; the D gene is possibly TRBD1 (5 bases). For the CDR3, the DNA is TGTGCCAGCAGCCAAGCGGGGGAATATGGCTACACCTTC. It specifies CASSQAGEYGYTF.